The T cell receptor beta chain described here comes from a study of monozygotic twins with inflammatory bowel disease. As regards this clonotype: What it binds is not known.

TCRdb derives one entry per CDR3 protein from the 5' RACE reads, leaving out DNA. The clone table shows around 150,000 distinct CDR3 sequences, with the ten largest holding about 2.4%. CDR1 SGHVS and CDR2 FNYEAQ come from the germline V gene. The CDR3 runs 15 residues. Study-wide findings and caveats: No separation of different T cell subtypes was possible. Repertoires of patients may have been made more variable by differing immunosuppressive treatments. IBD patients, compared with healthy twins, shared fewer clonotypes with others (especially with disease activity). Possibly because of limited power, concordant and discordant twins showed no difference in repertoire similarity.

The chain couples TRBV7-6 to TRBJ2-1; no DNA is available, so the TRBD2 call from TCRdb remains unchecked. The sample taken for sequencing was blood. The source is a human donor with ulcerative colitis or Crohn's disease, or a healthy co-twin of an affected twin (not recorded which). The CDR3 reads CASSRGLPPNNEQFF.